Listed below are T cell receptor beta chains from one sample, sequenced in a study of CD8+ T cells in alopecia areata. The protocol was immunoSEQ multiplex PCR, while the TCRdb copy is restricted to in-frame clones and leaves out a portion. This sample has under 250,000 clones; 50% to 65% occur once, and the top ten carry 0.45%. Sequences were derived from CD4+ T cells sorted from blood, sampled at week 0. The receptors shown here come from a human donor with alopecia areata. CDR3s include the opening cysteine and the closing phenylalanine or tryptophan. D genes are given only for firm matches. Clone size appears in some rows only: once, few, many, or a class for an expanded clone.

V	D	J	size	DNA	CDR3
TRBV11-2	.	TRBJ1-2	.	TGTGCCAGCAGCTTAGATCGGACAGCTTATGGCTACACCTTC	CASSLDRTAYGYTF
TRBV30	TRBD2	TRBJ2-3	.	TGTGCCTGGAAAGCGGGGGCCTCCAGGACGCAGTATTTT	CAWKAGASRTQYF
TRBV29-1	TRBD2	TRBJ2-1	.	TGCAGCGTCCTCAAAAGGGTGACTAGCGGGGGGGCCGGGGGCGCCAATGAGCAGTTCTTC	CSVLKRVTSGGAGGANEQFF
TRBV5-1	TRBD2	TRBJ2-1	many	TGCGCCAGCAGCTTGGGCGGGAGTGTGGGCAATGAGCAGTTCTTC	CASSLGGSVGNEQFF
TRBV7-9	.	TRBJ1-1	.	TGTGCCAGCAGCTTAGGAGGGGCGGGGGAAGCTTTCTTT	CASSLGGAGEAFF
TRBV7-9	.	TRBJ2-3	.	TGTGCCAGCAGCTTCCCGCAGGGGTCGCAGTATTTT	CASSFPQGSQYF
TRBV6-5	.	TRBJ2-7	.	TGTGCCAGCAGCCCCCTTTTGGTGGGGGACCCGCAGTACTTC	CASSPLLVGDPQYF
TRBV30	TRBD1	TRBJ1-2	once	TGTGCCTGGAGCGTGGACAGGGGAGCTCGCGGCTACACCTTC	CAWSVDRGARGYTF
TRBV5-6	.	TRBJ1-1	.	TGTGCCAGCAGCTTAAGGAGGGGGACTGAAGCTTTCTTT	CASSLRRGTEAFF
TRBV29-1	.	TRBJ1-2	.	TGCAGCGTTCGGCTCGGAGACTCTGGCTACACCTTC	CSVRLGDSGYTF
TRBV30	.	TRBJ2-1	.	TGTGCCTGGAGTCGGACGCCGAGCGGGCGGTTCTTC	CAWSRTPSGRFF
TRBV30	.	TRBJ1-4	few	TGTGCCTGGAGTGTAAACGAAAAACTGTTTTTT	CAWSVNEKLFF
TRBV9	.	TRBJ1-2	many	TGTGCCAGCAGCGCCCAGGAAAACGGTGGCTACACCTTC	CASSAQENGGYTF
TRBV7-6	.	TRBJ2-3	.	TGTGCCAGCAGCTCGACCATCTCTAGCACAGATACGCAGTATTTT	CASSSTISSTDTQYF
TRBV9	.	TRBJ1-6	.	TGTGCCAGCAGCGTATTCGGTAATTCACCCCTCCACTTT	CASSVFGNSPLHF
TRBV7-2	TRBD2	TRBJ2-7	.	TGTGCCAGCAGTCCCCGGGGGGTAGGGAAATACGAGCAGTACTTC	CASSPRGVGKYEQYF
TRBV30	.	TRBJ1-5	.	TGTGCCTGGGGGGGACGGGGCAATCAGCCCCAGCATTTT	CAWGGRGNQPQHF
TRBV6-1	.	TRBJ1-1	few	TGTGCCAGCAGTTTTACGGACACTGAAGCTTTCTTT	CASSFTDTEAFF
TRBV5-1	TRBD2	TRBJ2-1	few	TGCGCCAGCAGCTTGGCCCGGCTAGCGGGAGGGCCTAACTCCTACAATGAGCAGTTCTTC	CASSLARLAGGPNSYNEQFF
TRBV2	.	TRBJ2-7	few	TGTGCCAGCACCCAGGGGCGCCTCGCTCGGGGGCTGTGGTACGAGCAGTACTTC	CASTQGRLARGLWYEQYF
TRBV5-1	.	TRBJ1-5	few	TGCGCCAGCAGCTTGGAGAGCAATCAGCCCCAGCATTTT	CASSLESNQPQHF
TRBV9	TRBD2	TRBJ2-1	.	TGTGCCAGCAGCGTAGTAAGCGGGGGTTACAATGAGCAGTTCTTC	CASSVVSGGYNEQFF
TRBV6-5	.	TRBJ2-3	.	TGTGCCAGCAGGGATAGCGGCCTACAAGATACGCAGTATTTT	CASRDSGLQDTQYF
TRBV5-6	.	TRBJ2-6	.	TGTGCCGCGAAATCCGGAGGCGTCTCTGGGGCCAACGTCCTGACTTTC	CAAKSGGVSGANVLTF
TRBV4-1	.	TRBJ1-1	many	TGCGCCAGCAGCCAACCCGTGAACAGGGCCCCTGAAGCTTTCTTT	CASSQPVNRAPEAFF
TRBV7-3	.	TRBJ2-2	.	TGTGCCAGCAGCGGAAAGGGGACCGGGGAGCTGTTTTTT	CASSGKGTGELFF
TRBV29-1	TRBD2	TRBJ2-7	.	TGCAGCGTTCGGGGGACTAGCGGGAATCGGTACGAGCAGTACTTC	CSVRGTSGNRYEQYF
TRBV13	.	TRBJ1-4	.	TGTGCCAGCAGCTTAAGAAATGAAAAACTGTTTTTT	CASSLRNEKLFF
TRBV30	.	TRBJ2-1	few	TGTGCCTGGAGTGTACTTAGATTCCATGAGCAGTTCTTC	CAWSVLRFHEQFF
TRBV5-1	.	TRBJ1-2	.	TGCGCCAGCACCCCCACCGGGGGGCGAAATGGCTACACCTTC	CASTPTGGRNGYTF
TRBV6-6	TRBD2	TRBJ2-7	few	TGTGCCAGCACTAGCGGGTCTTCCTACGAGCAGTACTTC	CASTSGSSYEQYF